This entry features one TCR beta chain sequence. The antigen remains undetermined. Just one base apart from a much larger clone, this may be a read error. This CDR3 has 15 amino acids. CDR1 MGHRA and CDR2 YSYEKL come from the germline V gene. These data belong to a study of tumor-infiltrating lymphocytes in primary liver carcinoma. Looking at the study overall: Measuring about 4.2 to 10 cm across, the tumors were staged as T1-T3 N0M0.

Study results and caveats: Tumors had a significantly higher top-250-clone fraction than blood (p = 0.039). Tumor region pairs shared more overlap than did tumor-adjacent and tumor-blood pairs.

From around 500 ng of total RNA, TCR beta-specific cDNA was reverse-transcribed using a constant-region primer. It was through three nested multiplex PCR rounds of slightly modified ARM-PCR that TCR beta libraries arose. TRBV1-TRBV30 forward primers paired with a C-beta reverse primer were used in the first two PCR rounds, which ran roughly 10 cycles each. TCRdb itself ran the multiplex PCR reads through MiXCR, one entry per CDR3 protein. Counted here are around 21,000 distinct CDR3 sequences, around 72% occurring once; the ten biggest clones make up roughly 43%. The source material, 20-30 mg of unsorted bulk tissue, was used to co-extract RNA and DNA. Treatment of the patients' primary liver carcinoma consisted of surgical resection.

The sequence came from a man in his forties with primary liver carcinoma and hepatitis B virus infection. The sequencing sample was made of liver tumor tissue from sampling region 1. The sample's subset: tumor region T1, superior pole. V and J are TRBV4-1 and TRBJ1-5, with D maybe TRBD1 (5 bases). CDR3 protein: CTSSPIEGSNQPQHF. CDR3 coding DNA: TGCACCAGCAGTCCCATAGAGGGGAGCAATCAGCCCCAGCATTTT.